This T cell receptor (beta chain) was documented in a study of blood T cell repertoires in COVID-19 (dated by TCRdb to about 2020). Some background on the complete study: The collaborator samples originated in the United States, Italy and Spain and spanned the acute and convalescent phases of COVID-19. The prospective study material was composed of cDNA or gDNA derived from T cells, B-cell-depleted T cells, or PBMCs. The dataset comprised deeply sampled blood TCRbeta repertoires from subjects exposed to, actively infected with, or recovered from COVID-19. The repertoires were released in a freely available public database intended as a resource for research on the immune response to SARS-CoV-2. The samples were drawn from two sources: the first 160 participants of the ongoing ImmuneRACE study, and approximately 1,300 subjects contributed by 6 global collaborators. The sample metadata nearly always contained a de-identified subject ID, COVID-19 status, age in years and sex. Where available, HLA class I and class II types were taken from metadata supplied by the sample provider and were not determined by assay-based typing. What the work shows at the level of the full study, not this receptor alone: Clinical and demographic metadata were provided uncurated, with the amount varying by source and participant.

TCRbeta CDR3 regions were amplified from genomic DNA by means of the immunoSEQ Assay, a bias-controlled multiplex PCR. The study's processing was this. The number of nucleated cells in each sample was estimated by amplification of reference gene primers within the assay. Sequence reads were collapsed and filtered to measure the absolute abundance of every unique TCRbeta CDR3 rearrangement. Productive Simpson clonality was computed per sample as the square root of Simpson's diversity index over productive rearrangements. Drawn from immuneACCESS, this table holds only the in-frame rearrangements with V and J called that TCRdb kept. Clones are partly lost; checked studies trace under half to an unresolved V gene and leave the rest unexplained. V and J calls and clone size are those listed in that table; D and trimming were worked out from the DNA. In all, the sample holds tens of thousands of clones, and over 80% of those were seen once. The ten most abundant clones make up around 8.3% of the sample.

Collaborating institutions collected whole blood in K2EDTA tubes following their own protocols. For TCRbeta analysis, collaborators shipped samples as frozen whole blood, isolated PBMCs, or DNA extracted from either of those sample types. The germline V gene provides CDR1 KGHSH and CDR2 LQKENI. There are 15 amino acids in the CDR3, from cysteine to phenylalanine inclusive. The retained sequence is limited to the CDR3, 45 bases, with the frame set at the first base. Deletion took 1 base off V and 3 bases off J, with a span of 13 bases between the germline ends. Remarks on this clone: The specificity of this receptor is unknown. No clone much larger than this one lies a single base away; base qualities are absent.

Material for sequencing was peripheral blood. The chain employs TRBV18 and TRBJ2-7; the D segment could be TRBD1, given 5 matching bases. The TCR comes from a man in his fifties or sixties with acute or convalescent COVID-19. The nucleotide sequence is given as TGTGCCAGCTCACCACTTGCAGGGATGGACTACGAGCAGTACTTC. Translation gives CASSPLAGMDYEQYF. Full variable domain (CDR3 extended with the reference TRBV18 and TRBJ2-7 proteins): NAGVMQNPRHLVRRRGQEARLRCSPMKGHSHVYWYRQLPEEGLKFMVYLQKENIIDESGMPKERFSAEFPKEGPSILRIQQVVRGDSAAYFCASSPLAGMDYEQYFGPGTRLTVT.